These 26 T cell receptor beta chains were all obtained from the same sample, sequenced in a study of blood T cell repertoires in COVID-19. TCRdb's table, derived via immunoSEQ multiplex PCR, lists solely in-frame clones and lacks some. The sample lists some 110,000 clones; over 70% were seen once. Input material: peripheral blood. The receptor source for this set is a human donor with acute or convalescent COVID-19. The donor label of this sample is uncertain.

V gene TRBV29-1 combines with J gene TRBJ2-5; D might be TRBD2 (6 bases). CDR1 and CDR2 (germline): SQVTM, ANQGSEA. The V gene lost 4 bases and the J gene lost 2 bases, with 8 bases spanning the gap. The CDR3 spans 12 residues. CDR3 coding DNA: TGCAGCGTTGGTGGGGGGCAAGAGACCCAGTACTTC. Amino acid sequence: CSVGGGQETQYF.

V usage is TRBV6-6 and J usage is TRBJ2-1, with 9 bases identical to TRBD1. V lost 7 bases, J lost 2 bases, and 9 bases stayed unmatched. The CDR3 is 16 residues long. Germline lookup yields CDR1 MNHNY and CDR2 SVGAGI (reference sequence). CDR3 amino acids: CASNLQGAVAYNEQFF. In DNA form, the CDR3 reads TGTGCCAGCAACCTACAGGGGGCGGTTGCCTACAATGAGCAGTTCTTC.

Here the CDR3 reads CASSLIGLAGVQTDTQYF. The CDR3 bases are TGTGCCAGCAGCCTGATTGGGCTAGCGGGGGTCCAAACAGATACGCAGTATTTT. The rearrangement uses TRBV2 and TRBJ2-3; 10 bases line up with TRBD2. The length of the CDR3 is 18 residues. Germline loops: CDR1 SNHLY, CDR2 FYNNEI. Trimming took 6 bases from V and 3 from J; bases not matched to a gene: 15.

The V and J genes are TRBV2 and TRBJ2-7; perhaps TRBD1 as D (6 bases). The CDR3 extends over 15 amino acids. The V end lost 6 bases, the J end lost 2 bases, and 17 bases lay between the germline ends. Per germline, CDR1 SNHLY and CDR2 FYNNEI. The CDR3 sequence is CASRPDRITTYEQYF. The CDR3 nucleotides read TGTGCCAGCAGACCCGACAGGATAACCACCTACGAGCAGTACTTC. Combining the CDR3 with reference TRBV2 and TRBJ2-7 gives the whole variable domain EPEVTQTPSHQVTQMGQEVILRCVPISNHLYFYWYRQILGQKVEFLVSFYNNEISEKSEIFDDQFSVERPDGSNFTLKIRSTKLEDSAMYFCASRPDRITTYEQYFGPGTRLTVT.

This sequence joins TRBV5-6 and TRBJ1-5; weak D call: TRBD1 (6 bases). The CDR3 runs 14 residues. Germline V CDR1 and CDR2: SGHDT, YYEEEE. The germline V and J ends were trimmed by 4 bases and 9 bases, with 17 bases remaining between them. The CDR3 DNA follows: TGTGCCAGCAGCACAGGGACGGGAAATGGGCCCCAGCATTTT. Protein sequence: CASSTGTGNGPQHF.

CDR3 nucleotides: TGTGCCAGCAGGTTTGACAGCAGCAATCAGCCCCAGCATTTT. It is translated as CASRFDSSNQPQHF. The chain recombines TRBV2 with TRBJ1-5; D is possibly TRBD1 (5 bases). Germline V gene sequence: CDR1 SNHLY, CDR2 FYNNEI. The CDR3 spans 14 residues. Trimming removed 6 bases from V and 1 base from J, with 10 bases in between.

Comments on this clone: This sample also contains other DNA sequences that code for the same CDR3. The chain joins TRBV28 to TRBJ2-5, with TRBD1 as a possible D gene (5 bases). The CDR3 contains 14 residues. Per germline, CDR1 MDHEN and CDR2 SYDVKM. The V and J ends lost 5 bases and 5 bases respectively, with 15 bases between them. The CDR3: CASSPPQGWETQYF. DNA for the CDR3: TGTGCCAGCAGTCCCCCTCAGGGTTGGGAGACCCAGTACTTC.

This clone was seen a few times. CDR3: CATSELASGGSYNEQFF. In DNA, the CDR3 is TGTGCCACCAGTGAACTAGCCTCAGGGGGCTCGTACAATGAGCAGTTCTTC. V and J are TRBV24-1 and TRBJ2-1; 8 bases are shared with TRBD1. The CDR3 loop spans 17 amino acids. CDR1 and CDR2 from the germline V gene are KGHDR and SFDVKD. J was trimmed by 4 bases and V by 4 bases; bases with no gene match: 11.

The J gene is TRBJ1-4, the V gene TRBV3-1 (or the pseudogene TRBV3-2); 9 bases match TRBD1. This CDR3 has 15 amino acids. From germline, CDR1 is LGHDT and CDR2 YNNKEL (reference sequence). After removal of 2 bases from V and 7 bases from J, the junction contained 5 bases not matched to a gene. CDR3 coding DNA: TGTGCCAGCAGCCAACTTCGACAGGGGGGTGAAAAACTGTTTTTT. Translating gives CASSQLRQGGEKLFF.

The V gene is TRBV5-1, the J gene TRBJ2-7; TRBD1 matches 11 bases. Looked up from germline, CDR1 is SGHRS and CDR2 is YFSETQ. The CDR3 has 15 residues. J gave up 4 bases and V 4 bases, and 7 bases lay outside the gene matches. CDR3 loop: CASSTGQGGQYEQYF. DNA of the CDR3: TGCGCCAGCAGCACGGGACAGGGGGGTCAATACGAGCAGTACTTC.

DNA of the CDR3: TGTGCCAGTAGTATTAGCAGGGTGAGCACAGATACGCAGTATTTT. Encoded protein: CASSISRVSTDTQYF. The genes are TRBV19 and TRBJ2-3; possibly TRBD1 for D (5 bases). The V and J ends lost 3 bases and 0 bases respectively, with 10 bases between them. Per germline, CDR1 LNHDA and CDR2 SQIVND (reference sequence). CDR3 length: 15 residues.

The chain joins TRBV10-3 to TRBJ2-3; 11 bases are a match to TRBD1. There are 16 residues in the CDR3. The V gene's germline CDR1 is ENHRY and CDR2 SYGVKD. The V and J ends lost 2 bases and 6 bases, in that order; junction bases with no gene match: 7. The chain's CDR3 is CAISERGQGAKDTQYF. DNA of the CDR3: TGTGCCATCAGTGAGCGAGGACAGGGGGCAAAGGATACGCAGTATTTT.

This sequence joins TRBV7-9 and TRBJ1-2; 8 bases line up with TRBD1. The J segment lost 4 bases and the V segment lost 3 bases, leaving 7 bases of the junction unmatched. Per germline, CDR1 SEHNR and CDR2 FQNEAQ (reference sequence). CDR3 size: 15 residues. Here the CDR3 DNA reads TGTGCCAGCAGCTTGTTCGGACAGGGCTTCTATGGCTACACCTTC. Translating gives CASSLFGQGFYGYTF.

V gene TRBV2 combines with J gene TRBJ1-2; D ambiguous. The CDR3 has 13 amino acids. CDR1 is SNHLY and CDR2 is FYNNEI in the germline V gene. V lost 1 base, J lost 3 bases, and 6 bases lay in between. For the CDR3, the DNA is TGTGCCAGCAGTGAAGAGGAGTACTATGGCTACACCTTC. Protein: CASSEEEYYGYTF.

This CDR3 reads CATRRADSTEAFF. CDR3 DNA: TGTGCCACCCGGAGGGCAGATAGCACTGAAGCTTTCTTT. The chain joins TRBV19 to TRBJ1-1, with unresolved D. This CDR3 contains 13 residues. In germline, CDR1 is LNHDA, CDR2 SQIVND (reference sequence). V was cut by 10 bases and J by 4 bases, with 16 bases left in between.

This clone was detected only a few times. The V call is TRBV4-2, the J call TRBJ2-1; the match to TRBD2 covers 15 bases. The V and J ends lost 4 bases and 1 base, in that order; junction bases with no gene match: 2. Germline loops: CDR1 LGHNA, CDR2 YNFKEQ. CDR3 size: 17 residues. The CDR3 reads CASSRTSGGVSYNEQFF. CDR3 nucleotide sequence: TGTGCCAGCAGCCGGACTAGCGGGGGGGTATCCTACAATGAGCAGTTCTTC.

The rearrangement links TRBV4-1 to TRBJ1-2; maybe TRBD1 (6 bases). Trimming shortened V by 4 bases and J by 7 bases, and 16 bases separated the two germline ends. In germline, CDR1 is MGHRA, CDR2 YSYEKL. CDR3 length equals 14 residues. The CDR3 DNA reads TGCGCCAGCAGCCCGAAACTGGGGGCCGGTGGCTACACCTTC. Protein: CASSPKLGAGGYTF.

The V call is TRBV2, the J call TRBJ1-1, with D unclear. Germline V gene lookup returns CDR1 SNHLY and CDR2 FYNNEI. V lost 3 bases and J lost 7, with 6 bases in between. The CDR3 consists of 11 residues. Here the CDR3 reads CASSERGEAFF. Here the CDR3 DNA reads TGTGCCAGCAGTGAGCGGGGTGAAGCTTTCTTT.

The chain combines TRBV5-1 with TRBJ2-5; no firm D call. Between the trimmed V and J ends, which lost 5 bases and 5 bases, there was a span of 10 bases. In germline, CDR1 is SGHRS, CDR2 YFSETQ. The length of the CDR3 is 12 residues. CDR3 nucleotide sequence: TGCGCCAGCAGACCCGGGTCGGAGACCCAGTACTTC. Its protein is CASRPGSETQYF.

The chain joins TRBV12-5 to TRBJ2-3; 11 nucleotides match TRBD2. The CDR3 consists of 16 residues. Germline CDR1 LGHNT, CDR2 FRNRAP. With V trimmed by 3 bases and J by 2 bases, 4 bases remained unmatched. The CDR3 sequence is CASGLGLAGFTDTQYF. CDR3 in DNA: TGTGCTAGTGGTTTAGGACTAGCGGGTTTCACAGATACGCAGTATTTT. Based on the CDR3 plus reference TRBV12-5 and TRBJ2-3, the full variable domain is DARVTQTPRHKVTEMGQEVTMRCQPILGHNTVFWYRQTMMQGLELLAYFRNRAPLDDSGMPKDRFSAEMPDATLATLKIQPSEPRDSAVYFCASGLGLAGFTDTQYFGPGTRLTVL.

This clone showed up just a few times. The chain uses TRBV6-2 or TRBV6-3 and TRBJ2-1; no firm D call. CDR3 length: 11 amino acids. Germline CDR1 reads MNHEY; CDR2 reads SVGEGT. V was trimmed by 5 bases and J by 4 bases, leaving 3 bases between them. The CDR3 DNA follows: TGTGCCAGCAGTGCGTACAATGAGCAGTTCTTC. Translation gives CASSAYNEQFF.

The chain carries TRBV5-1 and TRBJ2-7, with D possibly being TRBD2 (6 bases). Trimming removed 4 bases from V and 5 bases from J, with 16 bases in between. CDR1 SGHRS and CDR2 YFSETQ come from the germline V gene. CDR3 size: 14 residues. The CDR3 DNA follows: TGCGCCAGCAGCCCAGGAGGAGGGTTTAACGAGCAGTACTTC. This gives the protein CASSPGGGFNEQYF.

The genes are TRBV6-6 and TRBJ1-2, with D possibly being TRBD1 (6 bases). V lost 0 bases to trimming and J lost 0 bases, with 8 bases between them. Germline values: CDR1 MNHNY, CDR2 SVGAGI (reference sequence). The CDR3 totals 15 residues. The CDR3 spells CASSYSNRANYGYTF. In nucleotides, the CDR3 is TGTGCCAGCAGTTACTCGAACAGGGCTAACTATGGCTACACCTTC.

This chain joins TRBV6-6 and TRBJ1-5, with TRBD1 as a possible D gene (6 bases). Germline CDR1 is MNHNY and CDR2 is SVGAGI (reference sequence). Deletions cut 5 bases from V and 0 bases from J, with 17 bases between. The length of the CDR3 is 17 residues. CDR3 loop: CASSPRPGGLSNQPQHF. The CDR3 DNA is TGTGCCAGCAGTCCCCGCCCCGGGGGGCTTAGCAATCAGCCCCAGCATTTT.

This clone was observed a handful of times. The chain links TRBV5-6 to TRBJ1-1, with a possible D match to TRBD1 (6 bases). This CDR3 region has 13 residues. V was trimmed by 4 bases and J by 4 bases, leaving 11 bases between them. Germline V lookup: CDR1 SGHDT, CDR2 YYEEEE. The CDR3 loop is CASSRGGLTEAFF. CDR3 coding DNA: TGTGCCAGCAGCAGGGGGGGTCTCACTGAAGCTTTCTTT.

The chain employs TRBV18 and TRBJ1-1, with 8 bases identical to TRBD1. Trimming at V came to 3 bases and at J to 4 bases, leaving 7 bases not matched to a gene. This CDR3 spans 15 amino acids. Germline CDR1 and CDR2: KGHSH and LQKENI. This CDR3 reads CASSPQGARGTEAFF. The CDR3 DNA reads TGTGCCAGCTCACCTCAGGGGGCGCGGGGCACTGAAGCTTTCTTT.